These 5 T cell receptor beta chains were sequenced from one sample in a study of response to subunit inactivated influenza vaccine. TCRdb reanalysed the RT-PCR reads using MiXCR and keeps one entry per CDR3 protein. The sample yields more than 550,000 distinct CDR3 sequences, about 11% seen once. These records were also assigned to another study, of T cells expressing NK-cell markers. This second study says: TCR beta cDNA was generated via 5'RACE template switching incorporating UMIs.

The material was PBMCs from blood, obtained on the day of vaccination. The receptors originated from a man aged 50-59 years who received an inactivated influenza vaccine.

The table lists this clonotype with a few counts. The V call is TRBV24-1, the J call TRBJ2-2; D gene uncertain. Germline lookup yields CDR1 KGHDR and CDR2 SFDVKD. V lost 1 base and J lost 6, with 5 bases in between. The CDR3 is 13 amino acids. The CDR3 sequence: CATSDFWAGELFF. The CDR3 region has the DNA TGTGCCACCAGTGATTTCTGGGCCGGGGAGCTGTTTTTT.

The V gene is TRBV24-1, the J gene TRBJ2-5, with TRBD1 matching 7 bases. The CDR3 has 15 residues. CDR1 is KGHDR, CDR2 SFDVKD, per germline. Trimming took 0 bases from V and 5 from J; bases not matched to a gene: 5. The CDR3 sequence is CATSDLLDRSETQYF. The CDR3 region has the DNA TGTGCCACCAGTGATTTGCTGGACAGGTCCGAGACCCAGTACTTC.

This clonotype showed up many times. CDR3 region: CASSLGTGSGSPLHF. The CDR3 coding sequence is TGCGCCAGCAGCTTAGGGACAGGTTCAGGTTCACCCCTCCACTTT. The chain links TRBV5-1 to TRBJ1-6, with 8 bases that match TRBD1. The germline V gene has CDR1 SGHRS and CDR2 YFSETQ. The CDR3 spans 15 residues. V dropped 2 bases and J dropped 9; count of bases not matched to a gene: 7.

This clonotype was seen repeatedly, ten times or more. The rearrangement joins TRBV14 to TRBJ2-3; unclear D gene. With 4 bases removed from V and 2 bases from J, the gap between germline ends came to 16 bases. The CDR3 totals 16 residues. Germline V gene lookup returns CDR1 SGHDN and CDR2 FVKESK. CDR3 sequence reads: CASSLRVRNPTDTQYF. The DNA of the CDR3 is TGTGCCAGCAGCCTAAGAGTGAGAAACCCCACAGATACGCAGTATTTT.

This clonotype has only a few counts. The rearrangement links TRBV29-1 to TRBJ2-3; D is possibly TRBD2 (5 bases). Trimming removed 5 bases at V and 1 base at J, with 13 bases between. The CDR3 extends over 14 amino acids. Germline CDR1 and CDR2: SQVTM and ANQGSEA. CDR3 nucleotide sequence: TGCAGCGTTCCAACTAGTACGGGCACAGATACGCAGTATTTT. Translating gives CSVPTSTGTDTQYF.